The 22 T cell receptor beta chains in this list originate from one sample, sequenced in a study of blood T cell repertoires in COVID-19 (TCRdb year 2020). Libraries were made using the immunoSEQ multiplex PCR assay. TCRdb's version of the immuneACCESS table is confined to in-frame rearrangements and falls short of the full clone set. An unresolved V gene accounts for under half of the shortfall where checked; the remainder is of unknown origin. Counted in this sample were over 450,000 clones; roughly 89% of them appeared once. The biggest ten clones account for less than 9% of the sample. The sample taken for sequencing was peripheral blood. The receptors here all came from a woman aged 45-59 years with COVID-19, enrolled during active disease.

This clone was detected a few times. The junction shows a germline mismatch at one end, possibly a read error. The rearrangement uses TRBV6-5 and TRBJ1-1; D is perhaps TRBD1 (6 bases). Germline V gene data show CDR1 as MNHEY and CDR2 as SVGAGI. The CDR3 runs 13 residues. CDR3 DNA: TGTGCCAGCAGTTACTGGGACAACAATGAAGCTTTCTTT. Protein product: CASSYWDNNEAFF.

CDR3 DNA: TGTGCCAGCCCAACTATAGCGCCCCAGCATTTT. Translated, it gives CASPTIAPQHF. The chain uses TRBV2 and TRBJ1-5; no definite D call. Germline V gene sequence: CDR1 SNHLY, CDR2 FYNNEI. Deletions cut 8 bases from V and 9 bases from J, with 11 bases between. This CDR3 contains 11 residues.

This clone has more than one count but fewer than ten. V is TRBV2 and J is TRBJ1-2, with D tentatively TRBD1 (5 bases). The germline V gene encodes CDR1 SNHLY and CDR2 FYNNEI. The V end lost 5 bases, the J end lost 2 bases, and 15 bases lay between the germline ends. There are 15 residues in the CDR3. The DNA of the CDR3 is TGTGCCAGCAGTTCGACTGGCCCAGGGAACTATGGCTACACCTTC. Its protein is CASSSTGPGNYGYTF.

The gene calls are TRBV5-4 and TRBJ2-1, with 9 bases aligning to TRBD1. The trim removed 0 bases at V and 4 bases at J, leaving 2 bases unmatched. Per germline, CDR1 SGHNT and CDR2 YYREEE (reference sequence). The CDR3 is 15 amino acids. This CDR3 is CASSLVQGAYNEQFF. CDR3 coding DNA: TGTGCCAGCAGCTTGGTACAGGGGGCGTACAATGAGCAGTTCTTC.

J is TRBJ1-1 and V is TRBV3-1 (or the pseudogene TRBV3-2), with a possible D match to TRBD1 (6 bases). Germline CDR1 reads LGHDT; CDR2 reads YNNKEL (reference sequence). The CDR3 runs 16 residues. The V end was cut by 1 base, the J end by 6 bases, with 18 bases between. In DNA form, the CDR3 reads TGTGCCAGCAGCCAAGGGTTGAGGGGGGGAGGGGCTGAAGCTTTCTTT. Translating gives CASSQGLRGGGAEAFF.

This chain links TRBV6-1 with TRBJ1-1, with TRBD1 matching 7 bases. V lost 4 bases to trimming and J lost 5 bases; unmatched junction nucleotides: 16. CDR1 and CDR2 (germline): MNHNS, SASEGT. This CDR3 comprises 17 residues. CDR3 nucleotide sequence: TGTGCCAGCAGTGGGTGGGACAGCCATCCTCGAGGAACTGAAGCTTTCTTT. Translated, it gives CASSGWDSHPRGTEAFF.

The V and J genes are TRBV7-9 and TRBJ1-2; tentatively, D is TRBD1 (6 bases). CDR3 length: 14 amino acids. Germline CDR1 reads SEHNR; CDR2 reads FQNEAQ (reference sequence). The V end lost 4 bases, the J end lost 8 bases, and 17 bases lay between the germline ends. The CDR3 is CASSWDTPSSGYTF. In DNA form, the CDR3 reads TGTGCCAGCAGCTGGGACACGCCGAGTAGCGGCTACACCTTC.

The chain employs TRBV6-4 and TRBJ2-6; TRBD1 agrees at 9 bases. Germline values: CDR1 MRHNA, CDR2 SNTAGT. Trimming removed 4 bases from V and 3 bases from J; junction bases left unmatched: 7. There are 17 residues in the CDR3. The CDR3 reads CASSASGTGNGANVLTF. The CDR3 region has the DNA TGTGCCAGCAGTGCCTCCGGGACAGGGAATGGGGCCAACGTCCTGACTTTC.

In its sample, this clone was seen once. The rearrangement joins TRBV27 to TRBJ2-7, with D maybe TRBD1 (6 bases). This CDR3 has 14 residues. The germline V gene has CDR1 MNHEY and CDR2 SMNVEV (reference sequence). V was trimmed by 2 bases and J by 2 bases, leaving 10 bases between them. The CDR3 coding sequence is TGTGCCAGCAGTTTAGACAGGTACACCTACGAGCAGTACTTC. Translation: CASSLDRYTYEQYF.

The chain combines TRBV30 with TRBJ1-2; D gene unclear. With 6 bases removed from V and 8 bases from J, the gap between germline ends came to 19 bases. There are 13 residues in the CDR3. Germline CDR1 reads GTSNPN; CDR2 reads SVGIG (reference sequence). CDR3 coding DNA: TGTGCCTGCCTCTTCGCGGCGGTGGAAGGCTACACCTTC. Protein sequence: CACLFAAVEGYTF.

The gene calls are TRBV7-3 and TRBJ2-3, with a possible D match to TRBD2 (9 bases). Trimming cost V 5 bases and J 2 bases, with 23 bases left between them. Germline-derived CDR1 and CDR2 are SGHTA and FQGTGA. CDR3 length: 18 amino acids. CDR3 sequence reads: CASSHRGSASGATDTQYF. CDR3 nucleotide sequence: TGTGCCAGCAGCCACAGGGGGAGTGCTAGCGGGGCCACAGATACGCAGTATTTT.

This sequence joins TRBV9 and TRBJ2-1; a weak D match, TRBD2 (6 bases). With 0 bases removed from V and 6 bases from J, the gap between germline ends came to 13 bases. Per germline, CDR1 SGDLS and CDR2 YYNGEE. The CDR3 loop spans 15 amino acids. The CDR3 DNA reads TGTGCCAGCAGCGTAGGTACTAGCTCTAGCAATGAGCAGTTCTTC. Encoded protein: CASSVGTSSSNEQFF.

This clone was detected once. The chain's CDR3 is CASSFTGQSSGNTIYF. The CDR3 nucleotides read TGTGCCAGTAGTTTCACAGGGCAGAGCTCTGGAAACACCATATATTTT. The chain has TRBV19 and TRBJ1-3, with a weak D call TRBD1 (6 bases). CDR3 length equals 16 residues. The germline CDR1 and CDR2 sequences are LNHDA and SQIVND (reference sequence). The ends were cut back, 5 bases at V and 0 bases at J, with 14 bases in the middle. Together with reference TRBV19 and TRBJ1-3, the CDR3 gives the full variable domain: DGGITQSPKYLFRKEGQNVTLSCEQNLNHDAMYWYRQDPGQGLRLIYYSQIVNDFQKGDIAEGYSVSREKKESFPLTVTSAQKNPTAFYLCASSFTGQSSGNTIYFGEGSWLTVV.

The chain recombines TRBV25-1 with TRBJ2-7; 9 bases agree with TRBD1. From germline, CDR1 is MGHDK and CDR2 SYGVNS. The V and J ends lost 6 bases and 4 bases, in that order; junction bases with no gene match: 7. The CDR3 loop spans 14 amino acids. CDR3 loop: CASSIQGAGYEQYF. CDR3 nucleotides: TGTGCCAGCAGCATACAGGGGGCAGGTTACGAGCAGTACTTC.

The chain carries TRBV6-1 and TRBJ1-1; 7 positions match TRBD1. Germline V gene lookup returns CDR1 MNHNS and CDR2 SASEGT. V was pared by 8 bases and J by 0 bases, with 6 bases of the junction left unmatched. The length of the CDR3 is 14 residues. CDR3 residues: CASAPRGMNTEAFF. CDR3 in DNA: TGTGCCAGCGCCCCCAGGGGGATGAACACTGAAGCTTTCTTT.

The J gene is TRBJ1-6, the V gene TRBV19; 7 positions agree with TRBD1. Germline V gene data show CDR1 as LNHDA and CDR2 as SQIVND (reference sequence). The CDR3 runs to 14 residues. V shed 8 bases, J shed 10 bases, and the junction held 11 bases outside the gene matches. CDR3 DNA: TGTGCCAGTGGAAGGGCAACAGGGGAGTCACCCCTCCACTTT. Encoded protein: CASGRATGESPLHF.

The chain uses TRBV5-1 and TRBJ2-3; 7 bases fit TRBD1. There are 15 residues in the CDR3. V shed 4 bases and J 0 bases; nucleotides not matched to a gene: 5. The germline gives CDR1 SGHRS, CDR2 YFSETQ. CDR3 coding DNA: TGCGCCAGCAGCCGCCGGGACAGTAGCACAGATACGCAGTATTTT. Its protein is CASSRRDSSTDTQYF.

CDR3: CASSPRGGAVNSPLHF. Here the CDR3 DNA reads TGTGCCAGCAGCCCCCGGGGGGGCGCGGTCAATTCACCCCTCCACTTT. The chain employs TRBV7-8 and TRBJ1-6, with TRBD1 as a possible D gene (6 bases). Germline CDR1 and CDR2: SGHVS and FQNEAQ. This CDR3 has 16 amino acids. The ends were cut back, 5 bases at V and 7 bases at J, with 18 bases in the middle.

This clone was observed a handful of times. The chain couples TRBV4-1 to TRBJ1-3; the D gene is possibly TRBD1 (5 bases). Trimming took 4 bases from V and 0 from J, leaving 19 bases between them. CDR1 and CDR2 (germline): MGHRA, YSYEKL. The CDR3 contains 18 residues. CDR3 amino acids: CASSRILGPASSGNTIYF. The CDR3 DNA reads as TGCGCCAGCAGCCGGATTCTGGGGCCGGCAAGCTCTGGAAACACCATATATTTT.

The chain is built from TRBV12-3 or TRBV12-4 and TRBJ1-1; D is uncertain. The CDR3 extends over 13 amino acids. V was pared by 6 bases and J by 7 bases, with 15 bases between. CDR3 region: CASSLVAGGEAFF. The CDR3 DNA reads TGTGCCAGCAGCCTCGTGGCGGGTGGTGAAGCTTTCTTT.

The chain's CDR3 is CASSESEYEQFF. The DNA of the CDR3 is TGTGCCAGCAGTGAAAGCGAGTATGAGCAGTTCTTC. This chain connects TRBV6-1 to TRBJ2-1; the D is unclear. Germline assignment: CDR1 MNHNS and CDR2 SASEGT. V shed 2 bases and J shed 8 bases, with 7 bases lying between them. The CDR3 has 12 amino acids.

This clone was recorded a few times. This chain joins TRBV6-5 and TRBJ2-7, with D tentatively TRBD1 (6 bases). From germline, CDR1 is MNHEY and CDR2 SVGAGI. The CDR3 runs 14 residues. V lost 8 bases, J lost 7 bases, and 21 bases lay in between. The CDR3 DNA reads as TGTGCCAGCTACGATAGGGGGACCTCCAGGGAGCAGTACTTC. Protein product: CASYDRGTSREQYF.